Listed below are T cell receptor beta chains from one sample, sequenced in a study of shared clonotypes between healthy human individuals. Some clones are missing from TCRdb's copy, which holds only in-frame ones; the method was immunoSEQ multiplex PCR. Counted here are under 2.5 million clones, about nine tenths occurring once; the ten biggest clones make up roughly 0.34%. Sequencing was carried out using naive CD4+ T cells from PBMCs. These receptor sequences come from a man aged 18 to 30 in good health. Some clones in this sample may be carry-over from other donors' samples. The CDR3 runs from the conserved cysteine through the conserved F or W. The D gene is left open where the match is weak. Clone size appears in some rows only: once, few, many, or a class for an expanded clone.

d_call j_call clone_size v_call cdr3_length cdr3_aa cdr3_nt
TRBD1 TRBJ2-7 . TRBV5-4 13 CASSLEQGYEQYF TGTGCCAGCAGCTTGGAACAGGGGTACGAGCAGTACTTC
TRBD2 TRBJ2-1 . TRBV5-4 14 CASSTRGGVNEQFF TGTGCCAGCAGCACCCGGGGGGGCGTCAATGAGCAGTTCTTC
TRBD2 TRBJ2-7 . TRBV11-2 19 CASSLFGGTLAGGPNEQYF TGTGCCAGCAGCTTATTTGGCGGTACCCTAGCGGGAGGGCCCAACGAGCAGTACTTC
. TRBJ2-7 . TRBV7-9 15 CASSLASRVGTEQYF TGTGCCAGCAGCTTAGCAAGTAGGGTAGGGACCGAGCAGTACTTC
TRBD1 TRBJ2-5 . TRBV7-9 15 CASRGMGQVKETQYF TGTGCCAGCAGGGGAATGGGACAGGTTAAAGAGACCCAGTACTTC
. TRBJ1-2 . TRBV30 14 CAFLAPGGVQGYTF TGTGCCTTCTTGGCCCCGGGGGGCGTACAGGGCTACACCTTC
. TRBJ2-3 . TRBV4-1 19 CASSHGLAGLAISTDTQYF TGCGCCAGCAGCCATGGCCTCGCTGGGCTAGCGATAAGCACAGATACGCAGTATTTT
. TRBJ2-5 . TRBV7-2 16 CASSLRGGFYQETQYF TGTGCCAGCAGCTTGAGGGGGGGGTTCTACCAAGAGACCCAGTACTTC
TRBD2 TRBJ2-7 . TRBV4-1 14 CASSGLVKGYEQYF TGCGCCAGCAGTGGACTAGTGAAAGGCTACGAGCAGTACTTC
. TRBJ1-1 . TRBV5-5 14 CASILGGAVNEAFF TGTGCCAGCATCTTGGGAGGGGCGGTGAATGAAGCTTTCTTT
. TRBJ2-6 . TRBV25-1 14 CASSAFSGANVLTF TGTGCCAGCAGTGCCTTCTCTGGGGCCAACGTCCTGACTTTC
. TRBJ1-1 . TRBV6-6 15 CASSGTLKMNTEAFF TGTGCCAGCAGTGGGACTTTGAAAATGAACACTGAAGCTTTCTTT
. TRBJ1-1 few TRBV6-5 13 CASSRTRNTEAFF TGTGCCAGCAGTAGAACACGTAACACTGAAGCTTTCTTT
TRBD1 TRBJ2-7 once TRBV27 13 CASSLTGGYEQYF TGTGCCAGCAGTTTGACAGGGGGATACGAGCAGTACTTC
. TRBJ2-7 . TRBV6-1 12 CASSDRVYEQYF TGTGCCAGCAGTGACAGGGTGTACGAGCAGTACTTC
. TRBJ1-1 . TRBV2 11 CASSGRGKAFF TGTGCCAGCAGTGGGAGGGGGAAAGCTTTCTTT
TRBD1 TRBJ1-1 . TRBV28 15 CASSSTGQGNTEAFF TGTGCCAGCAGTTCCACGGGACAGGGGAACACTGAAGCTTTCTTT
. TRBJ2-3 . TRBV7-9 15 CASSLGASSTDTQYF TGTGCCAGCAGCTTAGGGGCGAGTAGCACAGATACGCAGTATTTT
. TRBJ1-1 . TRBV6-1 15 CASSEVAGLNTEAFF TGTGCCAGCAGTGAAGTGGCAGGGTTGAACACTGAAGCTTTCTTT
. TRBJ2-2 . TRBV7-9 17 CASSSPERGRDTGELFF TGTGCCAGCAGCTCCCCTGAGAGGGGAAGGGACACCGGGGAGCTGTTTTTT
TRBD1 TRBJ2-7 . TRBV19 15 CASRTTGTVSYEQYF TGTGCCAGTAGAACTACCGGGACAGTCTCCTACGAGCAGTACTTC
. TRBJ1-1 . TRBV7-2 13 CASSSGQNTEAFF TGTGCCAGCAGCTCGGGACAGAACACTGAAGCTTTCTTT
. TRBJ1-3 once TRBV7-2 13 CASSSEGGNTIYF TGTGCCAGCAGCTCAGAGGGGGGAAACACCATATATTTT
TRBD2 TRBJ2-2 . TRBV15 15 CATSRSGLATGELFF TGTGCCACTAGCCGTAGCGGGTTGGCCACCGGGGAGCTGTTTTTT
TRBD1 TRBJ2-5 . TRBV10-3 13 CAIRGTGGETQYF TGTGCCATCAGGGGTACAGGGGGCGAGACCCAGTACTTC